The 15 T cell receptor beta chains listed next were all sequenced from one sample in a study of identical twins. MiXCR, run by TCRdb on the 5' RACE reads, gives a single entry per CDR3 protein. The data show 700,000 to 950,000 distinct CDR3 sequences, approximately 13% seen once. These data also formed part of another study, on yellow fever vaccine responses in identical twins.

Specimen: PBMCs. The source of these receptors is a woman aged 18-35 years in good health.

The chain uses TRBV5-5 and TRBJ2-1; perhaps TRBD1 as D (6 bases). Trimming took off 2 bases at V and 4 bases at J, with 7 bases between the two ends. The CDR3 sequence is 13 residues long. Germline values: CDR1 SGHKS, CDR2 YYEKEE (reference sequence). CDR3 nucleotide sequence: TGTGCCAGCAGCTTCCAGGGGTACAATGAGCAGTTCTTC. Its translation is CASSFQGYNEQFF.

DNA for the CDR3: TGTGCCAGCAGTGGGGCACATTGGGGCAATCAGCCCCAGCATTTT. As protein: CASSGAHWGNQPQHF. The chain employs TRBV6-1 and TRBJ1-5, with D hard to call. This CDR3 region has 15 residues. Trimming took 4 bases from V and 2 from J, leaving 12 bases between them. The germline V gene has CDR1 MNHNS and CDR2 SASEGT.

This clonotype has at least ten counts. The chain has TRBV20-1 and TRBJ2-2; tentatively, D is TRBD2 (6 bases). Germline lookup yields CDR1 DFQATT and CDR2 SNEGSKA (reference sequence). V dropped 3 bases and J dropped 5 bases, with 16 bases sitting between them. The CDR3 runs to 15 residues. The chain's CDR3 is CSASGTGVGTGELFF. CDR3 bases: TGCAGTGCTAGTGGTACGGGAGTAGGAACCGGGGAGCTGTTTTTT.

The CDR3 bases are TGTGCCAGCAGTGAATCCCGGACAGGGGCGGTTGCAACTAATGAAAAACTGTTTTTT. Its protein product is CASSESRTGAVATNEKLFF. This rearrangement joins TRBV25-1 to TRBJ1-4, with TRBD1 identical over 9 bases. The CDR3 extends over 19 amino acids. The germline CDR1 and CDR2 sequences are MGHDK and SYGVNS. V dropped 1 base and J dropped 0; count of bases not matched to a gene: 9.

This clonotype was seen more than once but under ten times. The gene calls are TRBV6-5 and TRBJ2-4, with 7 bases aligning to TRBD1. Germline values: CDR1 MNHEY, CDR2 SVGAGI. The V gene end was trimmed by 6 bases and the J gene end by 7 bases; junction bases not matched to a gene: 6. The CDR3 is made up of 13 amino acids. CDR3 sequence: CASSYTTGNIQYF. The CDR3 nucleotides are TGTGCCAGCAGCTACACGACAGGGAACATTCAGTACTTC.

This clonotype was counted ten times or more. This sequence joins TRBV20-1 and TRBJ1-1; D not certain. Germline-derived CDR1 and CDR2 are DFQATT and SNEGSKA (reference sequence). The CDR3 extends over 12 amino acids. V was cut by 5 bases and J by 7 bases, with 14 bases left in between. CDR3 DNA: TGCAGTGCTTACGGACGGCAGAATGAAGCTTTCTTT. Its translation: CSAYGRQNEAFF.

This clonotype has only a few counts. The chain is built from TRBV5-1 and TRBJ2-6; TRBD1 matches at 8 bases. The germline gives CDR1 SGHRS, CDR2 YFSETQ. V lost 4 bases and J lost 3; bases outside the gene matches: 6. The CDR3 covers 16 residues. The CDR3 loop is CASSGGTGSGANVLTF. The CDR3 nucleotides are TGCGCCAGCAGCGGTGGGACAGGCAGTGGGGCCAACGTCCTGACTTTC.

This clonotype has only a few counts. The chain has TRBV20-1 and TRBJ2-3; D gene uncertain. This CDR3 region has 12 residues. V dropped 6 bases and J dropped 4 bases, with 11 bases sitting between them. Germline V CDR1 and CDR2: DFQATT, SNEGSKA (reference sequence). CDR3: CSARELADTQYF. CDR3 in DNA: TGCAGTGCAAGGGAACTCGCAGATACGCAGTATTTT.

The CDR3 DNA is TGTGCCAGCAGCTTACCCCGGCAAGAGACCCAGTACTTC. Encoded protein: CASSLPRQETQYF. J is TRBJ2-5 and V is TRBV7-8; no definite D call. The CDR3 totals 13 residues. V gave up 2 bases and J gave up 2 bases, with 6 bases separating them. Germline V gene lookup returns CDR1 SGHVS and CDR2 FQNEAQ.

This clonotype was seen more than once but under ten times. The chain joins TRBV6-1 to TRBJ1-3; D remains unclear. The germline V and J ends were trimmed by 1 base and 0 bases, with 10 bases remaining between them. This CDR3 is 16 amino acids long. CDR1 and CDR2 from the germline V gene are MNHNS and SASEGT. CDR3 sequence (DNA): TGTGCCAGCAGTGAAGGGCAGCTTAACTCTGGAAACACCATATATTTT. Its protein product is CASSEGQLNSGNTIYF.

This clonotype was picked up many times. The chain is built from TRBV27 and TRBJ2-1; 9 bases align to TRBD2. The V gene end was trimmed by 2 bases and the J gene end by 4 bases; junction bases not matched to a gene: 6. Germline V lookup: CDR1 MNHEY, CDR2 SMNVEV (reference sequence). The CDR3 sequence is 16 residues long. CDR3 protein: CASSLASGIVYNEQFF. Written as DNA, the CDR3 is TGTGCCAGCAGTTTAGCTAGCGGGATTGTTTACAATGAGCAGTTCTTC.

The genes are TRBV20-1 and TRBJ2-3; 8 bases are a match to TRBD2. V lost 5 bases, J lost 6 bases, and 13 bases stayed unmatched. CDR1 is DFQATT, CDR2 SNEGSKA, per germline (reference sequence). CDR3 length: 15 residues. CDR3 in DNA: TGCAGTGCTGCACCGGTGGCGGGAGGAGGGGATACGCAGTATTTT. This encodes CSAAPVAGGGDTQYF.

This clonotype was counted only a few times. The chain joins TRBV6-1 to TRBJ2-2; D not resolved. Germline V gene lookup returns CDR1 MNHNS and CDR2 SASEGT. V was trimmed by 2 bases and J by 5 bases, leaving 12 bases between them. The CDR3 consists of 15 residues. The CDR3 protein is CASSEPVESTGELFF. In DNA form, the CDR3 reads TGTGCCAGCAGTGAACCCGTTGAGAGTACCGGGGAGCTGTTTTTT.

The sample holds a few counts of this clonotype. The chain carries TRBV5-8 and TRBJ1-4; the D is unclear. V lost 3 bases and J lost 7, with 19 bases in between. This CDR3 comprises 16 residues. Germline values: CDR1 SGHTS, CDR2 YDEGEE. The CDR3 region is CASSYPAAGFGEKLFF. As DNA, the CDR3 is TGTGCCAGCAGCTACCCCGCGGCGGGATTTGGTGAAAAACTGTTTTTT. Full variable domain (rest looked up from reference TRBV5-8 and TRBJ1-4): EAGVTQSPTHLIKTRGQQATLRCSPISGHTSVYWYQQALGLGLQFLLWYDEGEERNRGNFPPRFSGRQFPNYSSELNVNALELEDSALYLCASSYPAAGFGEKLFFGSGTQLSVL.

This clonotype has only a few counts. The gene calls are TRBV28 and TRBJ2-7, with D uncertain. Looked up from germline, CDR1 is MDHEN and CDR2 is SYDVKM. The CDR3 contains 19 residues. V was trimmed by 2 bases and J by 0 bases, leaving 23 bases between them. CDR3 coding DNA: TGTGCCAGCAGTTTAAAGCCAGCGAAGTTGAGCTTAGGCTCCTACGAGCAGTACGTC. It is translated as CASSLKPAKLSLGSYEQYV.